The 10 T cell receptor beta chains in this list originate from one sample, sequenced in a study of shared clonotypes between healthy human individuals. Some clones are missing from TCRdb's copy, which holds only in-frame ones; the method was immunoSEQ multiplex PCR. The sample lists roughly 660,000 clones, around 90% occurring once. The source material was memory CD8+ T cells from PBMCs. The sample's subset: CD45RO+ cells pooled with CCR7-negative TemRA cells. Receptors originate from a man younger than 35 in good health. Some clones in this sample may be carry-over from other donors' samples.

The V call is TRBV7-2, the J call TRBJ1-2; no firm D call. The CDR3 spans 13 residues. V lost 1 base, J lost 6 bases, and 9 bases lay in between. The germline V gene has CDR1 SGHTA and CDR2 FQGNSA. CDR3 coding DNA: TGTGCCAGCAGCTTAGTCTCCTGGAATGGCTACACCTTC. It translates to CASSLVSWNGYTF.

The V call is TRBV7-9, the J call TRBJ2-4; either TRBD1 or TRBD2 may fit D (5 bases each). Deletions cut 6 bases from V and 13 bases from J, with 16 bases between. CDR3 length: 12 residues. Germline V CDR1 and CDR2: SEHNR, FQNEAQ (reference sequence). CDR3 DNA sequence: TGTGCCAGCAGTCCCCTCCGGGACGGCCAGTACTTC. This encodes CASSPLRDGQYF.

To note about this clone: This CDR3 is also generated by other DNA sequences in the sample. The rearrangement links TRBV19 to TRBJ2-5, with unresolved D. Trimming removed 0 bases at V and 3 bases at J, with 5 bases between. The CDR3 has 13 amino acids. CDR1 LNHDA and CDR2 SQIVND come from the germline V gene (reference sequence). The CDR3 DNA reads TGTGCCAGTAGTATAGACAGTGAAGAGACCCAGTACTTC. Translated: CASSIDSEETQYF.

This clone occurred a few times. V is TRBV25-1 and J is TRBJ1-5, with D hard to call. The CDR3 has 15 amino acids. The ends were cut back, 1 base at V and 7 bases at J, with 14 bases in the middle. Per the germline V gene, CDR1 is MGHDK and CDR2 is SYGVNS. CDR3 sequence reads: CASSESGPGTQPQHF. In DNA, the CDR3 is TGTGCCAGCAGTGAATCGGGCCCGGGCACCCAGCCCCAGCATTTT.

The chain links TRBV11-2 to TRBJ1-5, with a tentative D call TRBD1 (5 bases). Germline V gives CDR1 SGHAT, CDR2 FQNNGV. This CDR3 has 14 residues. The germline V and J ends were trimmed by 5 bases and 5 bases, with 13 bases remaining between them. The CDR3 loop is CASSATGVHQPQHF. Here the CDR3 DNA reads TGTGCCAGCAGCGCAACAGGAGTTCATCAGCCCCAGCATTTT. Full variable domain (rest looked up from reference TRBV11-2 and TRBJ1-5): EAGVAQSPRYKIIEKRQSVAFWCNPISGHATLYWYQQILGQGPKLLIQFQNNGVVDDSQLPKDRFSAERLKGVDSTLKIQPAKLEDSAVYLCASSATGVHQPQHFGDGTRLSIL.

The chain links TRBV28 to TRBJ2-7; 8 bases map to TRBD2. Germline values: CDR1 MDHEN, CDR2 SYDVKM. There are 16 residues in the CDR3. V was clipped by 5 bases and J by 0 bases; unmatched bases: 9. CDR3: CASSALTSVTSYEQYF. The CDR3 DNA follows: TGTGCCAGCAGTGCCCTGACTAGCGTAACCTCCTACGAGCAGTACTTC.

The chain links TRBV6-5 to TRBJ2-2; 11 nucleotides align to TRBD2. The V and J ends lost 7 bases and 6 bases, in that order; junction bases with no gene match: 4. This CDR3 spans 14 amino acids. Germline V gives CDR1 MNHEY, CDR2 SVGAGI. The CDR3 DNA follows: TGTGCCAGCACCCCTAGCGGGAGGCCCGGGGAGCTGTTTTTT. Translation gives CASTPSGRPGELFF.

This chain connects TRBV27 to TRBJ2-3; D unclear. The germline CDR1 and CDR2 sequences are MNHEY and SMNVEV (reference sequence). This CDR3 is built from 15 residues. Trimming took off 2 bases at V and 1 base at J, with 10 bases between the two ends. The CDR3 bases are TGTGCCAGCAGTTTAAACCCAGTGGGCACAGATACGCAGTATTTT. It translates to CASSLNPVGTDTQYF.

The chain carries TRBV10-3 and TRBJ1-2; 8 positions match TRBD1. Looked up from germline, CDR1 is ENHRY and CDR2 is SYGVKD. V shed 9 bases, J shed 1 base, and the junction held 13 bases outside the gene matches. The CDR3 length is 16 residues. The CDR3 loop is CAIPRGRQGRNYGYTF. CDR3 bases: TGTGCCATTCCCAGGGGGAGACAGGGGCGTAACTATGGCTACACCTTC.

The chain is built from TRBV9 and TRBJ1-2, with 10 bases identical to TRBD1. After removal of 0 bases from V and 7 bases from J, the junction contained 6 bases not matched to a gene. Germline V lookup: CDR1 SGDLS, CDR2 YYNGEE. This CDR3 region has 15 residues. CDR3 protein: CASSVGRTGGGGYTF. Written as DNA, the CDR3 is TGTGCCAGCAGCGTAGGTCGGACAGGGGGTGGTGGCTACACCTTC.